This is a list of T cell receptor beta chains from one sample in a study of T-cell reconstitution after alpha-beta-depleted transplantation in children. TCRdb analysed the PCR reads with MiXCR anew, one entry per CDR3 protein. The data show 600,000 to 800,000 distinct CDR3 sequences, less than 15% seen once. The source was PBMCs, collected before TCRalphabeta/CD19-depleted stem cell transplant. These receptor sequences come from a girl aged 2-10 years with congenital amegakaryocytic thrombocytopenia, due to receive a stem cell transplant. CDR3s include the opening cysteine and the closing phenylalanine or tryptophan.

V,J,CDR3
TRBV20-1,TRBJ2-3,CSASSGDTQYF
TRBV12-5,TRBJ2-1,CASGTGLAGVDEQFF
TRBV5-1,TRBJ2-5,CASSFLDRTQTQYF
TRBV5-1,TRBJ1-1,CASSLVFLSGLGIENTEAFF
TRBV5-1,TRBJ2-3,CASSYSSTSGGGDTQYF
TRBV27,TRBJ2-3,CASSEAGFTDTQYF
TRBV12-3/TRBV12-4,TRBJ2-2,CASKNLGSGGELFF
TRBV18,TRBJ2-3,CASSPDSADTQYF
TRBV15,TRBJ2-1,CATSRDLGRNNEQFF
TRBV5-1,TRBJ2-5,CASSLSPSLGQETQYF
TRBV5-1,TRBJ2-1,CASTPSDPYNEQFF
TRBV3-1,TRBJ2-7,CASSQVYSGDYEQYF
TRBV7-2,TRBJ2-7,CASSLVADNYEQYF
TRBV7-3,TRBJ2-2,CASSLIGGRNTGELFF
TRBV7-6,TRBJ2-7,CASALGDSSYEQYF
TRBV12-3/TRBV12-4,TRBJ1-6,CASRGTGLNSPLHF